Sequencing of this T cell receptor (beta chain) was carried out in a study of CXCR3-negative and CXCR3-positive naive CD8 T cells. The overall study: There were 130 million or so TRB reads altogether, and each library had about 1.5 +/- 0.3 million of them. Study-level points and caveats: Similar TRBV-TRBJ gene usage was seen in naive CXCR3-negative and CXCR3-positive cells, but not in memory cells. Memory CD8+ cells had much lower diversity, and both naive subsets had comparably high diversity.

Germline V gene sequence: CDR1 MDHEN, CDR2 SYDVKM. CDR3 length: 12 amino acids. The libraries of TRB cDNA were constructed through 5' RACE using UMI labels. From its re-call of the 5' RACE reads, TCRdb lists each CDR3 protein once, without DNA. The specimen's table records 100,000 to 150,000 distinct CDR3 sequences. Sorting yielded triplicates of a few hundred thousand cells for each CD8+ T cell subset. About this clonotype: Its antigen is as yet unknown.

This TCR was sampled from a human donor in good health. Some clones in this sample may be carry-over from other donors' samples. The chain couples TRBV28 to TRBJ2-7; TCRdb's D call of TRBD2 is untestable without DNA. Sequencing was done on a sample of naive CXCR3- CD8+ T cells from blood. Subset defined: CD45RO-CCR7+CD27+CD95- naive CD8+ T cells lacking CXCR3 (TNR3-). The CDR3 is CASSWPGLEQYF.